The clone carrying this T cell receptor beta chain was counted many times. As yet, its antigen is unknown. J gave up 4 bases and V 3 bases, and 4 bases lay outside the gene matches. The CDR3 has 15 residues. This sample is drawn from a study of T cells after yellow fever vaccination. Study context: The SMART-Seq v4 Ultra Low Input method served to prepare the low-cell-number fractions.

In making TCR cDNA, 5'RACE template switching added a universal primer site and UMIs to it. TCRdb reanalysed the 5' RACE reads using MiXCR and keeps one entry per CDR3 protein. The profile shows some 320,000 distinct CDR3 sequences, 3.5% to 4.5% of them singletons. Study conclusions and caveats: The study re-detected most primary-vaccination clones after the booster (roughly 96% CD4, just over 85% CD8). Some clonotypes, a small share, were shared between CD4 and CD8 compartments.

The V call is TRBV12-3 or TRBV12-4, the J call TRBJ2-1; 9 positions agree with TRBD2. The starting material was PBMCs, obtained 15 days after the yellow fever booster vaccination. The TCR originated in a man between 18 and 29 years old who received the YFV17D yellow fever vaccine. The CDR3 is CASSFSGGLYNEQFF. In DNA form, the CDR3 reads TGTGCCAGCAGTTTTAGCGGGGGCCTTTACAATGAGCAGTTCTTC.